This T cell receptor (beta chain) comes out of a study of T cells in women clearing cervical HPV infection (dated by TCRdb to 2017 to 2018). The study in broad terms: Cases were under 30 women with histologically confirmed HPV16-related CIN3 or worse, including 2 invasive cancers. The controls were around 26 women whose single incident HPV16 infection cleared within 12 months with no development of precancer or cancer. Case blood was taken at the visit when the lesion was first identified, whereas control blood was taken when infection was no longer detected. Among cases, blood sampling came a median of almost 150 days after lesion detection, with an interquartile range of about 85 to 230 days. Since HLA typing was available for only a few women, HLA type could not be ruled out as a confounder. Nested within Costa Rica's Guanacaste HPV Natural History Study, an exploratory proof-of-principle case-control study compared TCR repertoires across cervical HPV16 outcomes. Cases and controls were matched on year of sample collection and on age within five years. Cases had a median age of around 34 years compared with more than 37 for controls, and baseline characteristics showed no significant differences between the groups. In the parent cohort, some 10,000 women aged 18 or older were enrolled in Guanacaste, Costa Rica, during about 1992 to 1994 and were followed for roughly 7 years. As quality controls, five blinded duplicates were added to each group, bringing the total to roughly 60 samples made up of some 50 participants and about ten replicates.

Every participant had a single incident cervical HPV16 infection, and prevalent HPV16 infections were excluded. Cervical HPV DNA was detected by MY09/MY11 PCR, and genotyping was performed by dot-blot hybridization. Fifteen mL of heparinized blood were centrifuged, and the buffy coat was aliquoted, frozen at -30°C, then stored at -80°C. Genomic DNA was extracted from buffy coat specimens using QIAGEN kits. What the study reported, not specific to this receptor: TCR repertoire richness was significantly higher in CIN3+ cases than in controls across sequencing depths, while evenness did not differ. By combining richness with V gene abundances, random forest classifiers separated cases from controls with an estimated AUC of about 0.86. Because the number of T cells in each sample was unknown, differences in richness could reflect differing T-cell content rather than repertoire biology. Because of the cross-sectional design, the study could not determine whether the associations came before infection or resulted from infection, and neither effector/memory subsets nor HPV-specific T cells were isolated. TRBV6-7 relative abundance was lower in cases than in controls (roughly 0.11% versus 0.16%; Bonferroni P = 0.0008).

The immunoSEQ assay used multiplex PCR to amplify TCR beta CDR3 regions from an average of around 1,200 ng of genomic DNA per sample. Primer bias was corrected in the assay by using a complete synthetic TCR repertoire to establish an amplification baseline. Amplicons were sequenced on the Illumina platform. The paper's data handling went like this. Error correction of the sequences involved clustering with frequency ratios plus a modified nearest-neighbor algorithm, after which the sequences were analyzed in the immunoSEQ Analyzer using IMGT gene definitions. At each rarefaction depth, TCR richness and evenness were averaged across 20 rarefaction repeats, and any sample with fewer sequences than the depth was left out. Wilcoxon rank sum tests with FDR correction were used to compare relative abundances of V, D and J genes between the groups. Blinded duplicates gave an intraclass correlation of under 97% for TCR richness and an average of about 76% across under 75 gene segments. Here the immuneACCESS table is served through TCRdb, limited to in-frame sequences with V and J called. Missing clones are a known gap in these copies; in checked studies unresolved V genes cover under half, and the rest lacks a known reason. The D gene and trimming were derived from the DNA, and the V and J assignments and clone size from that table. The table for this sample shows 30,000 or so clones. The ten largest clonotypes hold approximately 7.5% of the sample.

Taken from cysteine to phenylalanine, the CDR3 has 14 residues. The DNA has 33 bases, all within the CDR3, and is read from base 1. The germline V gene (reference sequence) specifies SGHNT as CDR1 and YYREEE as CDR2. A distance of 12 bases separates the germline ends of V and J, which lose 2 bases and 4 bases respectively. About this clone itself: It lacks a known antigen. The read terminates 3 residues before the CDR3 end, so the remaining end is supplied by the germline J gene.

This clonotype was sampled from a woman aged 18 to 75 with a cervical HPV16 infection that either progressed to CIN3+ or cleared (not recorded which). The sample comprised blood buffy coat. The sequence is built from TRBV5-4 and TRBJ1-1, with an unclear D gene assignment. Partial CDR3 DNA: TGTGCCAGCAGCTTTCGTGGAGGCGGCACTGAA. This sequence encodes CASSFRGGGTE. The whole CDR3 sequence is CASSFRGGGTEAFF.